A selection of T cell receptor beta chains follows, all from one sample in a study of Tregs in tolerant kidney transplant recipients. Data came from immunoSEQ multiplex PCR; TCRdb stores just in-frame clones and leaves some out. The data contain just under 65,000 clones, less than 98% of them singletons. This specimen consisted of Tregs from blood, obtained before the transplant. The receptors were gathered from a human donor who received a combined kidney and bone marrow transplant. Each CDR3 is given with its conserved first and last residue. A D gene is named only where the DNA matches it firmly. Some rows mark clone size as missing; the rest say once, few, many or name a class of expanded clone.

. TRBJ1-6 TRBV19 . TGTGCCAGTAGGCTACAGGGTCCACGGTCACCCCTCCACTTT CASRLQGPRSPLHF
. TRBJ1-6 TRBV7-3 . TGTGCCAGCGGCCCAGGGAGGAATTCACCCCTCCACTTT CASGPGRNSPLHF
. TRBJ1-1 TRBV6-5 TRBD1 TGTGCCAGCAGGAGGGCGACAGGGGCGGCTTTCTTT CASRRATGAAFF
. TRBJ1-5 TRBV19 . TGTGCCAGTAGTATGTGGCAGGGGAGCAATCAGCCCCAGCATTTT CASSMWQGSNQPQHF
. TRBJ1-1 TRBV27 . TGTGCCAGCAGTCCCAGCGTCAGGAACACTGAAGCTTTCTTT CASSPSVRNTEAFF
. TRBJ1-1 TRBV2 TRBD1 TGTGCCAGCATTCTTGACAGGGTGTGGAACACTGAAGCTTTCTTT CASILDRVWNTEAFF
. TRBJ2-1 TRBV5-1 TRBD2 TGCGCCAGCAGAACCCTAGCGGGCAATGAGCAGTTCTTC CASRTLAGNEQFF
. TRBJ2-1 TRBV11-3 TRBD2 TGTGCCAGCAGCCGATGGGAACTATACGGGGGGAGTGAGCAGTTCTTC CASSRWELYGGSEQFF
. TRBJ2-3 TRBV10-3 TRBD2 TGTGCCATCAGTGAAGGACTAGGGTTGATGTACACAGATACGCAGTATTTT CAISEGLGLMYTDTQYF
. TRBJ2-1 TRBV28 TRBD2 TGTGCCAGCAGTTTGTCGGGGGGGCCGAAGTTCTTC CASSLSGGPKFF
once TRBJ2-7 TRBV19 . TGTGCCAGTAGTATGATGGGGGCATCCTACGAGCAGTACTTC CASSMMGASYEQYF
. TRBJ2-7 TRBV6-1 . TGTGCCAGCAGTGAGACCATGGGACAAATGAACTACGAGCAGTACTTC CASSETMGQMNYEQYF
. TRBJ1-1 TRBV9 . TGTGCCAGCAGCGTAGAAATCGACAGGAACACTGAAGCTTTCTTT CASSVEIDRNTEAFF
. TRBJ1-2 TRBV28 . TGTGCCAGCAGGACAAGTAACTATGGCTACACCTTC CASRTSNYGYTF
. TRBJ2-7 TRBV6-5 TRBD1 TGTGCCAGCAGTTACTCGAGGACCGGACAGGACTACGAGCAGTACTTC CASSYSRTGQDYEQYF
. TRBJ1-5 TRBV10-3 TRBD1 TGTGCCATCAGTGCGACAGGGGGCGACAGAAGGCCCCAGCATTTT CAISATGGDRRPQHF
. TRBJ2-3 TRBV7-2 TRBD2 TGTGCCAGCAGCTACGGACTAGCGGGAGACCCTTGGAGCACAGATACGCAGTATTTT CASSYGLAGDPWSTDTQYF
. TRBJ1-2 TRBV7-2 TRBD1 TGTGCCAGCAGCTCGGGACAGGGTTATGGCTACACCTTC CASSSGQGYGYTF
. TRBJ2-7 TRBV27 TRBD2 TGTGCCAGCACCCCTACGACTAGCGGCTCCTACGAGCAGTACTTC CASTPTTSGSYEQYF
once TRBJ2-1 TRBV9 TRBD2 TGTGCCAGCAGCCTCCAAGCCGGGCTAGCGGGCTACAATGAGCAGTTCTTC CASSLQAGLAGYNEQFF
. TRBJ2-3 TRBV11-3 TRBD1 TGTGCCAGCAGCACTCGGACAGGGTACACAGATACGCAGTATTTT CASSTRTGYTDTQYF
. TRBJ2-5 TRBV18 TRBD1 TGTGCCAGCTCACCACTACAGGGGTGGAAGACCCAGTACTTC CASSPLQGWKTQYF
. TRBJ1-1 TRBV30 . TGTGCCTGGAGTCCGAGGGGGTGGACTGAAGCTTTCTTT CAWSPRGWTEAFF
. TRBJ2-1 TRBV5-4 . TGTGCCAGCAGCCCTCGTTTAAATGAGCAGTTCTTC CASSPRLNEQFF
once TRBJ2-7 TRBV5-4 TRBD1 TGTGCCAGCAGCTTAAGGGACAGGAGGACCTACGAGCAGTACTTC CASSLRDRRTYEQYF
. TRBJ2-1 TRBV7-3 TRBD2 TGTGCCAGCAGCTTTAATTCGGGGGGGGCCCAAGAGCAGTTCTTC CASSFNSGGAQEQFF
. TRBJ2-1 TRBV11-2 . TGTGCCAGCAGCTTAAGGGGGAGTCCCTACAATGAGCAGTTCTTC CASSLRGSPYNEQFF
. TRBJ2-1 TRBV5-1 TRBD2 TGCGCCAGCGCGGGGGGCCCCGGCGACAATGAGCAGTTCTTC CASAGGPGDNEQFF
. TRBJ2-3 TRBV4-3 . TGCGCCAGCAGCCGGACTTGGGGCACAGATACGCAGTATTTT CASSRTWGTDTQYF
. TRBJ2-7 TRBV29-1 TRBD1 TGCAGCGTTGCTAGACGGGACAGGTCCCACGAGCAGTACTTC CSVARRDRSHEQYF
. TRBJ1-6 TRBV5-1 TRBD1 TGCGCCAGCAGCTTGTTTGCGGACAGGTATAATTCACCCCTCCACTTT CASSLFADRYNSPLHF
. TRBJ1-3 TRBV4-3 . TGCGCCAGCAGCCAAGAAAGGCCCCTAACCCCCACAGGGATTCGGACGGACACCATATATTTT CASSQERPLTPTGIRTDTIYF
. TRBJ1-2 TRBV18 TRBD1 TGTGCCAGCTCACCATACGGGACAGAAAATGGCTACACCTTC CASSPYGTENGYTF
. TRBJ1-4 TRBV4-2 TRBD1 TGTGCCAGCAGCGGAGACAGGGGAAATGAAAAACTGTTTTTT CASSGDRGNEKLFF
. TRBJ2-5 TRBV27 TRBD1 TGTGCCAGCGGCCGGGACAGGGGACTATTACAAGAGACCCAGTACTTC CASGRDRGLLQETQYF
. TRBJ2-1 TRBV10-3 . TGTGCCATCAGTGAGTCGATTATGGGAGAGCGTCCGGATGAGCAGTTCTTC CAISESIMGERPDEQFF
. TRBJ2-1 TRBV9 . TGTGCCAGCAGCCCCCGGACACCGACCTACAATGAGCAGTTCTTC CASSPRTPTYNEQFF
once TRBJ2-1 TRBV7-6 TRBD2 TGTGCCAGCAGCCCTCTAATAGCGGGAGGGAGGAATGAGCAGTTCTTC CASSPLIAGGRNEQFF
. TRBJ1-1 TRBV4-2 . TGTGCCAGCAGCTCCCCGACAACTAACACTGAAGCTTTCTTT CASSSPTTNTEAFF